The 23 T cell receptor beta chains below all came from one sample that was sequenced in a study of T cell responses to AZD1222 COVID-19 vaccine. Profiling relied on immunoSEQ multiplex PCR, and the TCRdb table lists in-frame clones only, not all of them. The sample records approximately 200,000 clones, about nine tenths being singletons. The source was peripheral blood, collected 28 days after the second AZD1222 dose. The receptors stem from an adult who received the AZD1222 COVID-19 vaccine.

Only a few counts were recorded for this clone. V gene TRBV12-5 combines with J gene TRBJ2-7; D not resolved. With 1 base removed from V and 4 bases from J, the gap between germline ends came to 2 bases. The germline gives CDR1 LGHNT, CDR2 FRNRAP. The CDR3 has 11 amino acids. In nucleotides, the CDR3 is TGTGCTAGTGGTTTGGCGTACGAGCAGTACTTC. Translated: CASGLAYEQYF.

The chain couples TRBV5-1 to TRBJ2-1; D may be TRBD2 (6 bases). Germline loops: CDR1 SGHRS, CDR2 YFSETQ. The CDR3 is made up of 14 amino acids. The V end was cut by 9 bases, the J end by 2 bases, with 15 bases between. CDR3 protein: CATRRDETYNEQFF. CDR3 DNA: TGCGCCACCCGGCGGGATGAGACCTACAATGAGCAGTTCTTC.

V is TRBV6-5 and J is TRBJ2-7, with TRBD1 matching 8 bases. V trimming: 6 bases; J trimming: 3 bases; junction bases outside the gene matches: 13. CDR3 length: 16 residues. Germline values: CDR1 MNHEY, CDR2 SVGAGI. The CDR3 sequence is CASSYTGTGGNYEQYF. In DNA, the CDR3 is TGTGCCAGCAGCTACACCGGGACAGGAGGGAACTACGAGCAGTACTTC.

This clone was found once. This chain links TRBV28 with TRBJ2-7, with TRBD1 matching 7 bases. V was pared by 4 bases and J by 4 bases, with 4 bases of the junction left unmatched. The CDR3 totals 13 residues. Germline values: CDR1 MDHEN, CDR2 SYDVKM. CDR3 sequence reads: CASSYDREYEQYF. The CDR3 bases are TGTGCCAGCAGTTATGACAGGGAGTACGAGCAGTACTTC.

This clone occurred a few times. This sequence joins TRBV11-2 and TRBJ2-3; a weak D match, TRBD2 (5 bases). This CDR3 spans 15 amino acids. V was shortened by 2 bases and J by 0 bases, with 9 bases between the two germline ends. The germline V gene encodes CDR1 SGHAT and CDR2 FQNNGV. CDR3 sequence (DNA): TGTGCCAGCAGCTTAATGGCTAGCAGCACAGATACGCAGTATTTT. Its protein product is CASSLMASSTDTQYF.

V is TRBV29-1 and J is TRBJ2-3; TRBD2 agrees at 10 bases. From germline, CDR1 is SQVTM and CDR2 ANQGSEA. With V trimmed by 4 bases and J by 6 bases, 4 bases remained unmatched. This CDR3 contains 13 residues. The CDR3, as DNA: TGCAGCGTTGCTAGCGGGAGATCTGATACGCAGTATTTT. Translation: CSVASGRSDTQYF.

DNA for the CDR3: TGCAGCGTTCAATTAGTGGCGACATACGAGCAGTACTTC. It is translated as CSVQLVATYEQYF. V and J are TRBV29-1 and TRBJ2-7; no clear D. This CDR3 comprises 13 residues. Deletions cut 5 bases from V and 4 bases from J, with 15 bases between. Germline lookup yields CDR1 SQVTM and CDR2 ANQGSEA.

This clone was recorded once. The genes are TRBV12-3 or TRBV12-4 and TRBJ2-1; tentatively, D is TRBD2 (5 bases). The CDR3 runs to 12 residues. Trimming cost V 7 bases and J 5 bases, with 9 bases left between them. The DNA for the CDR3 is TGTGCCAGCAAGCAGACTAACAATGAGCAGTTCTTC. Translating gives CASKQTNNEQFF.

This chain links TRBV28 with TRBJ1-1; maybe TRBD1 (5 bases). The CDR3 is 15 residues long. Deletions cut 8 bases from V and 0 bases from J, with 16 bases between. The germline V gene has CDR1 MDHEN and CDR2 SYDVKM. The CDR3 DNA sequence: TGTGCCAGCGTCTTCGGGGCCGGGGTGAACACTGAAGCTTTCTTT. It encodes CASVFGAGVNTEAFF.

This chain links TRBV19 with TRBJ2-7; D may be TRBD2 (6 bases). The CDR3 loop spans 13 amino acids. The V and J ends lost 3 bases and 4 bases respectively, with 10 bases between them. CDR1 is LNHDA and CDR2 is SQIVND in the germline V gene (reference sequence). CDR3 in DNA: TGTGCCAGTAGTATGAGCGGGCGATACGAGCAGTACTTC. This sequence encodes CASSMSGRYEQYF.

The chain joins TRBV12-5 to TRBJ2-1; D call uncertain. V lost 0 bases and J 2 bases, leaving 11 bases between the germline ends. Germline V gene data show CDR1 as LGHNT and CDR2 as FRNRAP. The CDR3 loop spans 16 amino acids. The CDR3 DNA follows: TGTGCTAGTGGTTTGGTACGGAGCGAAACCTACAATGAGCAGTTCTTC. It translates to CASGLVRSETYNEQFF.

V is TRBV5-4 and J is TRBJ1-2, with 11 bases that match TRBD1. The CDR3 is 16 amino acids. Germline V CDR1 and CDR2: SGHNT, YYREEE (reference sequence). V lost 2 bases to trimming and J lost 6 bases; unmatched junction nucleotides: 9. This CDR3 reads CASSFGQGAAVHGYTF. The CDR3 DNA is TGTGCCAGCAGCTTCGGACAGGGGGCAGCGGTCCATGGCTACACCTTC.

The chain employs TRBV25-1 and TRBJ2-7; 8 bases align to TRBD2. The germline V gene encodes CDR1 MGHDK and CDR2 SYGVNS. J lost 0 bases, V lost 6 bases, and 7 bases had no gene match. This CDR3 has 15 residues. Here the CDR3 DNA reads TGTGCCAGCAGGGACGAGCGGGGGAGCTCCTACGAGCAGTACTTC. Translated, it gives CASRDERGSSYEQYF.

This chain links TRBV5-1 with TRBJ1-5, with D unresolved. This CDR3 contains 11 residues. Trimming removed 7 bases from V and 3 bases from J, with 5 bases in between. Germline V gives CDR1 SGHRS, CDR2 YFSETQ. The CDR3 bases are TGCGCCAGCGCGTCCAATCAGCCCCAGCATTTT. Translated: CASASNQPQHF.

The chain is built from TRBV5-1 and TRBJ2-7; 8 positions match TRBD2. CDR3 length equals 15 residues. Trimming at V came to 3 bases and at J to 1 base, leaving 6 bases not matched to a gene. Germline loops: CDR1 SGHRS, CDR2 YFSETQ. CDR3 bases: TGCGCCAGCAGCTCCACCGGGACTAGATCCTACGAGCAGTACTTC. Encoded protein: CASSSTGTRSYEQYF.

The J gene is TRBJ2-2, the V gene TRBV2; D is perhaps TRBD2 (6 bases). The CDR3 is 12 amino acids. Deletions cut 7 bases from V and 6 bases from J, with 9 bases between. Germline values: CDR1 SNHLY, CDR2 FYNNEI. CDR3 sequence: CASIGGSGELFF. The CDR3 DNA follows: TGTGCCAGCATTGGAGGGTCCGGGGAGCTGTTTTTT.

The chain joins TRBV18 to TRBJ2-7; TRBD1 aligns across 11 bases. The length of the CDR3 is 14 residues. Trimming took 6 bases from V and 3 from J; bases not matched to a gene: 4. Germline V gene sequence: CDR1 KGHSH, CDR2 LQKENI. The CDR3 region is CASSSGTGGYEQYF. CDR3 DNA sequence: TGTGCCAGCTCCTCCGGGACAGGGGGCTACGAGCAGTACTTC.

This chain connects TRBV5-1 to TRBJ2-7; D is possibly TRBD1 (6 bases). Germline V lookup: CDR1 SGHRS, CDR2 YFSETQ. Trimming left V 3 bases short and J 5 bases short, with 18 bases between. The CDR3 length is 15 residues. The CDR3 here is CASSSQLGGSDEQYF. The CDR3 nucleotides are TGCGCCAGCAGCTCCCAGCTAGGGGGTTCGGACGAGCAGTACTTC.

The chain has TRBV3-1 (or the pseudogene TRBV3-2) and TRBJ1-3; D is perhaps TRBD1 (6 bases). From germline, CDR1 is LGHDT and CDR2 YNNKEL (reference sequence). This CDR3 has 21 residues. The V gene lost 0 bases and the J gene lost 3 bases, with 27 bases spanning the gap. The CDR3 protein is CASSQEASTGRKMVSGNTIYF. Here the CDR3 DNA reads TGTGCCAGCAGCCAAGAAGCCTCCACAGGGAGGAAGATGGTAAGTGGAAACACCATATATTTT.

The CDR3 is CASRPGMNTEAFF. As DNA, the CDR3 is TGTGCCAGCAGACCAGGGATGAACACTGAAGCTTTCTTT. The gene calls are TRBV12-3 or TRBV12-4 and TRBJ1-1, with D possibly being TRBD1 (5 bases). This CDR3 is 13 amino acids long. The V and J ends lost 6 bases and 0 bases respectively, with 8 bases between them.

This chain joins TRBV28 and TRBJ2-5, with 7 bases matching TRBD1. Trimming took 2 bases from V and 3 from J; bases not matched to a gene: 6. The germline V gene encodes CDR1 MDHEN and CDR2 SYDVKM. There are 15 residues in the CDR3. CDR3 in DNA: TGTGCCAGCAGTTTAGCAGGGGGATTAGAAGAGACCCAGTACTTC. Translation: CASSLAGGLEETQYF.

This clone showed up just once. The chain uses TRBV3-1 (or the pseudogene TRBV3-2) and TRBJ2-6; D is unresolved. The V end lost 1 base, the J end lost 1 base, and 2 bases lay between the germline ends. From germline, CDR1 is LGHDT and CDR2 YNNKEL (reference sequence). This CDR3 region has 14 residues. The CDR3 sequence is CASSQVSGANVLTF. The CDR3 nucleotides are TGTGCCAGCAGCCAAGTATCTGGGGCCAACGTCCTGACTTTC.

The chain carries TRBV6-5 and TRBJ1-5, with a possible D match to TRBD1 (6 bases). Trimming stripped 6 bases from V and 7 bases from J, with 13 bases between. Germline loops: CDR1 MNHEY, CDR2 SVGAGI. This CDR3 has 13 amino acids. CDR3: CASRQGSGQPQHF. CDR3 nucleotides: TGTGCCAGCAGGCAGGGGAGTGGACAGCCCCAGCATTTT.